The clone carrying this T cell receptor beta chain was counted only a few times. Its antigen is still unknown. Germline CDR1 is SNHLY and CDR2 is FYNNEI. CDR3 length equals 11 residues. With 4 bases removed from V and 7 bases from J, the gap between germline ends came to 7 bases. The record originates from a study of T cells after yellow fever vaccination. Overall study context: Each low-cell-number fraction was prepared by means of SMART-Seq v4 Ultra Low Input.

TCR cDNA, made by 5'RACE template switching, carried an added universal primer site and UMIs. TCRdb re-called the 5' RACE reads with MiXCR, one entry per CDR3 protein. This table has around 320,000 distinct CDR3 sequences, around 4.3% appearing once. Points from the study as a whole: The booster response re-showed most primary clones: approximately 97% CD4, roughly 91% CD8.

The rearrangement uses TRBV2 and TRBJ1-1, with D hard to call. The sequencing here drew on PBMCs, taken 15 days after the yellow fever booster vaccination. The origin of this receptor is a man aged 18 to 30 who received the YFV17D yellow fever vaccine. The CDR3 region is CASSVIFEAFF. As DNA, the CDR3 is TGTGCCAGCAGTGTTATATTTGAAGCTTTCTTT.